The 6 T cell receptor beta chains reported below all come from one sample, sequenced in a study of shared clonotypes between healthy human individuals (TCRdb year 2020). CD8 naive samples were CD45RO-negative cells positively selected for CCR7, giving a CD45RA+CCR7+ population that excluded TemRA cells. The library was made by the immunoSEQ multiplex PCR assay. This immuneACCESS table, as held by TCRdb, lists in-frame sequences with V and J called but not all clones. Of the missing ones, under half trace to an unresolved V gene in checked studies; the others have no known cause. In this sample the table shows about 2.2 million clones, around 95% of which occur a single time. The top ten clones comprise about 1.7% of the sample. The specimen sequenced was naive CD8+ T cells from PBMCs. The sample's cell subset or site label, decoded: CD45RA+CCR7+. The receptors originated from a man younger than 30 in good health. Some clones in this sample may be carry-over from other donors' samples.

This chain links TRBV2 with TRBJ1-5, with 8 nucleotides matching TRBD1. The CDR3 covers 14 residues. The germline V gene encodes CDR1 SNHLY and CDR2 FYNNEI. The V and J ends lost 3 bases and 5 bases, in that order; junction bases with no gene match: 3. The CDR3 DNA reads as TGTGCCAGCAGTGACCCGACAGGGGATCAGCCCCAGCATTTT. Its translation: CASSDPTGDQPQHF. Full variable domain (rest looked up from reference TRBV2 and TRBJ1-5): EPEVTQTPSHQVTQMGQEVILRCVPISNHLYFYWYRQILGQKVEFLVSFYNNEISEKSEIFDDQFSVERPDGSNFTLKIRSTKLEDSAMYFCASSDPTGDQPQHFGDGTRLSIL.

The chain carries TRBV5-1 and TRBJ1-2; the match to TRBD1 covers 7 bases. The CDR3 loop spans 14 amino acids. Germline V gene sequence: CDR1 SGHRS, CDR2 YFSETQ. The V segment lost 3 bases and the J segment 4 bases; nucleotides outside the gene matches: 6. The CDR3 nucleotides read TGCGCCAGCAGCTCGACAGGGAGCACCTATGGCTACACCTTC. Translation: CASSSTGSTYGYTF.

The CDR3 coding sequence is TGTGCCAGCCGCAGACAGCTCTTGAACACTGAAGCTTTCTTT. This gives the protein CASRRQLLNTEAFF. The chain combines TRBV19 with TRBJ1-1; perhaps TRBD1 as D (5 bases). V dropped 9 bases and J dropped 0 bases, with 14 bases sitting between them. Germline V gene sequence: CDR1 LNHDA, CDR2 SQIVND (reference sequence). The CDR3 is made up of 14 amino acids.

A note on this clone: Other DNA sequences in this specimen translate into the identical CDR3. The chain uses TRBV9 and TRBJ2-7, with 13 bases identical to TRBD2. V trimming: 3 bases; J trimming: 3 bases; junction bases outside the gene matches: 3. The CDR3 totals 15 residues. Germline V gene sequence: CDR1 SGDLS, CDR2 YYNGEE. This CDR3 is CASSAGLAGLYEQYF. Written as DNA, the CDR3 is TGTGCCAGCAGCGCGGGACTAGCGGGACTCTACGAGCAGTACTTC.

Only one count was recorded for this clone. The CDR3 DNA follows: TGTGCCAGCAGCTTAGTAGGGTCCCGTTCATCAGCTTTCTTT. Translation: CASSLVGSRSSAFF. V is TRBV7-9 and J is TRBJ1-1; D ambiguous. V lost 1 base and J 10 bases, leaving 16 bases between the germline ends. The germline V gene has CDR1 SEHNR and CDR2 FQNEAQ (reference sequence). This CDR3 is 14 amino acids long. Based on the CDR3 plus reference TRBV7-9 and TRBJ1-1, the full variable domain is DTGVSQNPRHKITKRGQNVTFRCDPISEHNRLYWYRQTLGQGPEFLTYFQNEAQLEKSRLLSDRFSAERPKGSFSTLEIQRTEQGDSAMYLCASSLVGSRSSAFFGQGTRLTVV.

This clone has only a few counts. Other DNA sequences of this sample code for an identical CDR3. The V and J genes are TRBV19 and TRBJ1-1, with 9 bases that match TRBD1. In germline, CDR1 is LNHDA, CDR2 SQIVND (reference sequence). V was clipped by 6 bases and J by 1 base; unmatched bases: 0. CDR3 length equals 13 residues. CDR3 sequence: CASRTGGNTEAFF. The CDR3 DNA reads as TGTGCCAGTAGGACAGGGGGGAACACTGAAGCTTTCTTT. The full variable domain, its missing parts supplied by reference TRBV19 and TRBJ1-1, is DGGITQSPKYLFRKEGQNVTLSCEQNLNHDAMYWYRQDPGQGLRLIYYSQIVNDFQKGDIAEGYSVSREKKESFPLTVTSAQKNPTAFYLCASRTGGNTEAFFGQGTRLTVV.